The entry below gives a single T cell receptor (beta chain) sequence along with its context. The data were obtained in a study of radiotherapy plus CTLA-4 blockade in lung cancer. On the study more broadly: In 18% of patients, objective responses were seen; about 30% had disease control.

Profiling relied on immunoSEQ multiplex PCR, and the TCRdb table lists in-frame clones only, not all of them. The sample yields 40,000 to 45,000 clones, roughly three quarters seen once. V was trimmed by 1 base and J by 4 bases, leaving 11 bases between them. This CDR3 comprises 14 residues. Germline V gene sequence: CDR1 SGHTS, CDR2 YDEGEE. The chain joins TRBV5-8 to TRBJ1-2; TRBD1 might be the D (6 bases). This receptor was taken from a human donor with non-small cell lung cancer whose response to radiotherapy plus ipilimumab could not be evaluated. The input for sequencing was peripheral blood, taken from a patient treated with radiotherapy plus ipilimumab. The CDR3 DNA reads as TGTGCCAGCAGCTTGACAGGGCATATCTATGGCTACACCTTC. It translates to CASSLTGHIYGYTF.